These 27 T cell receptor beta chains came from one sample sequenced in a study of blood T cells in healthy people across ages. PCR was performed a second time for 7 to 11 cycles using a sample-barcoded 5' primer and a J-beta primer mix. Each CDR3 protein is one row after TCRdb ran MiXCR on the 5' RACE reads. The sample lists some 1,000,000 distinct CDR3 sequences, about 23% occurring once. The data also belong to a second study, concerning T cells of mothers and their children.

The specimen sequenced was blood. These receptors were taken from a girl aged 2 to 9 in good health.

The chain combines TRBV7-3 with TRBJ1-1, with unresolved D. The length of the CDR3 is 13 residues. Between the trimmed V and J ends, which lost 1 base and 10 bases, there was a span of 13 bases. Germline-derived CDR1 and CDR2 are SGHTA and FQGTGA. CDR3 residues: CASSLSSGSGAFF. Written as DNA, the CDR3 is TGTGCCAGCAGCTTAAGTTCTGGATCCGGAGCTTTCTTT.

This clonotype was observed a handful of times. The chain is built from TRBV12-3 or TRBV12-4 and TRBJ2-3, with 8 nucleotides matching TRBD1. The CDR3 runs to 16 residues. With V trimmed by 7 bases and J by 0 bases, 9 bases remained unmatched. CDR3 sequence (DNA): TGTGCCAGCACCCACTTACGGGACAGGAGCACAGATACGCAGTATTTT. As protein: CASTHLRDRSTDTQYF.

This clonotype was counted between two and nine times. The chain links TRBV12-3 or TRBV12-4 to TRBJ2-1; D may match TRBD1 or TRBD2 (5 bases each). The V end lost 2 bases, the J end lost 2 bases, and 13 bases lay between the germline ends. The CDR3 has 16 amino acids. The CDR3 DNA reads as TGTGCCAGCAGTTTACAGACGGGGCCTCCCTACAATGAGCAGTTCTTC. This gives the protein CASSLQTGPPYNEQFF.

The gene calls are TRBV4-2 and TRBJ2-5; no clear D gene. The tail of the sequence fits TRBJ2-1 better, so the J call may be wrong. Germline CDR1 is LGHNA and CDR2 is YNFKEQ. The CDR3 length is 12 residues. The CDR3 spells CASSQEENEQFF. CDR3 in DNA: TGTGCCAGCAGCCAAGAGGAAAATGAGCAGTTCTTC.

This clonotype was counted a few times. CDR3: CSVESGFETQYF. The CDR3 DNA reads as TGCAGCGTTGAATCGGGCTTTGAGACCCAGTACTTC. The V call is TRBV29-1, the J call TRBJ2-5, with D uncertain. Between the trimmed V and J ends, which lost 2 bases and 5 bases, there was a span of 9 bases. This CDR3 spans 12 amino acids. Per germline, CDR1 SQVTM and CDR2 ANQGSEA.

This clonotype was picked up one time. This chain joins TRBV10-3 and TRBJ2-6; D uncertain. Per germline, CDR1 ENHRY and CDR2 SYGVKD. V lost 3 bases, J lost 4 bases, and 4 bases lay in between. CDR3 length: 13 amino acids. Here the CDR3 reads CAISDEGANVLTF. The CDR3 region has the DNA TGTGCCATCAGTGATGAGGGGGCCAACGTCCTGACTTTC.

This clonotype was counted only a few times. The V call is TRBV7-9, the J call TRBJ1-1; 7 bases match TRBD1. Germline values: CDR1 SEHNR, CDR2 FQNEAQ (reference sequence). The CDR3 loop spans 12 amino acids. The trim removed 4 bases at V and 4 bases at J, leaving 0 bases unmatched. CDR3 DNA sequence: TGTGCCAGCAGCTGGGACAGCACTGAAGCTTTCTTT. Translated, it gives CASSWDSTEAFF.

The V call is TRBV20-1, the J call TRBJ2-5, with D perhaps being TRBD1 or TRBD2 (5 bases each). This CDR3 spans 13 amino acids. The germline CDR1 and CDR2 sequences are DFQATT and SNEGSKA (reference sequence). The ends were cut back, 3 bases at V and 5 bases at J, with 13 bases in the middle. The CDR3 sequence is CSASRGVGETQYF. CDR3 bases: TGCAGTGCTAGTCGAGGGGTGGGGGAGACCCAGTACTTC.

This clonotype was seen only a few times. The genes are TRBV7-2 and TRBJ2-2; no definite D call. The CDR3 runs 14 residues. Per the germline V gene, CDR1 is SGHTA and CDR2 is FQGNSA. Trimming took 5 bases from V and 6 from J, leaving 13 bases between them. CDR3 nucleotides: TGTGCCAGCAGCCCCCGCAGCTTATCCGGGGAGCTGTTTTTT. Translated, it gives CASSPRSLSGELFF.

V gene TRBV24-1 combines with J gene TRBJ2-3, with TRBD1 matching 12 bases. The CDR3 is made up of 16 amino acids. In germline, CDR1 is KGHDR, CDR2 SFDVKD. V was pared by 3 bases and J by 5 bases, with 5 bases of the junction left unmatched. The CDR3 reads CATSDAGQGAGDTQYF. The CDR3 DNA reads TGTGCCACCAGTGATGCGGGACAGGGGGCGGGAGATACGCAGTATTTT.

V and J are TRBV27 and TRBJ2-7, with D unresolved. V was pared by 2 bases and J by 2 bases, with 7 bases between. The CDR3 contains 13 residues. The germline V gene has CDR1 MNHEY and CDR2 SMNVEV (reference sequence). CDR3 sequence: CASSLGFAYEQYF. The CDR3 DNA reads TGTGCCAGCAGTTTAGGCTTCGCCTACGAGCAGTACTTC.

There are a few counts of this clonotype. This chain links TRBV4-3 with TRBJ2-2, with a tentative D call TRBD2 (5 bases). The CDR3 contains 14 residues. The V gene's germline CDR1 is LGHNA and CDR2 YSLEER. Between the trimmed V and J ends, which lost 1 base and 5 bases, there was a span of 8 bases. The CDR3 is CASSQARGTGELFF. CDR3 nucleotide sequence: TGCGCCAGCAGCCAAGCACGAGGGACCGGGGAGCTGTTTTTT.

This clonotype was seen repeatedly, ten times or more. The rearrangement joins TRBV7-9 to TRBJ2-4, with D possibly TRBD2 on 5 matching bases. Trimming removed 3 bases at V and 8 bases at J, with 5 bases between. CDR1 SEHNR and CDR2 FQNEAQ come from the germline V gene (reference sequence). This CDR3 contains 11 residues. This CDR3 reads CASSFGDIQYF. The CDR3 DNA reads TGTGCCAGCAGCTTCGGGGACATTCAGTACTTC.

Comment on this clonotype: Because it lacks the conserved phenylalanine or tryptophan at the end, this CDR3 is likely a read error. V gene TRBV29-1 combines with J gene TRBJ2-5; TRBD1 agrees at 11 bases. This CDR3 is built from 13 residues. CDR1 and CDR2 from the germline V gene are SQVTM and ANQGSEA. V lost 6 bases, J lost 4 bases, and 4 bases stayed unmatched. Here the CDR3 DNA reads TGCAGCGTGCGGGACAGGGGGTCAGAGACCCAGTACTCC. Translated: CSVRDRGSETQYS.

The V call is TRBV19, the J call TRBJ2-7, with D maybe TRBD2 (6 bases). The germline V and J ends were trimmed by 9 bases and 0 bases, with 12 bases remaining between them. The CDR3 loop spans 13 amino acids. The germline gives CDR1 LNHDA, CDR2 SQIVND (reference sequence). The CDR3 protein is CASQRRDSYEQYF. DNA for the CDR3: TGTGCCAGCCAAAGGAGGGACTCCTACGAGCAGTACTTC. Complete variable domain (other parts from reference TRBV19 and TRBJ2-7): DGGITQSPKYLFRKEGQNVTLSCEQNLNHDAMYWYRQDPGQGLRLIYYSQIVNDFQKGDIAEGYSVSREKKESFPLTVTSAQKNPTAFYLCASQRRDSYEQYFGPGTRLTVT.

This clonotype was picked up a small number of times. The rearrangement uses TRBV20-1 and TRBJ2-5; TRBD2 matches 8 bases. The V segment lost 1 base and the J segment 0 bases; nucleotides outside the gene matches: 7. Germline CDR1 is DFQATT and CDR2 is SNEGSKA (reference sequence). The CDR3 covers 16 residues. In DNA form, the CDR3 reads TGCAGTGCTAGAGCACTAGCGGATAGGTACCAAGAGACCCAGTACTTC. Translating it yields CSARALADRYQETQYF.

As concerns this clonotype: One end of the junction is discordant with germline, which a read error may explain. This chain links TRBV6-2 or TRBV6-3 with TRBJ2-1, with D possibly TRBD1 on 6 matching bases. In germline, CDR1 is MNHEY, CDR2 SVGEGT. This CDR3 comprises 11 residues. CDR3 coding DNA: TGTGCCAGCAGTTCGGACAGCCGTGCGGTCTTC. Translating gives CASSSDSRAVF.

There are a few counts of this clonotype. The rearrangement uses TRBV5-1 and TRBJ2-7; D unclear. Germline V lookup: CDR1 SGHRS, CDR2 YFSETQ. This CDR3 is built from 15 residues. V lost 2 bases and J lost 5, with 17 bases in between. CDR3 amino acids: CASSFDALGVNEQYF. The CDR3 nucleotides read TGCGCCAGCAGCTTCGACGCCCTAGGTGTCAACGAGCAGTACTTC.

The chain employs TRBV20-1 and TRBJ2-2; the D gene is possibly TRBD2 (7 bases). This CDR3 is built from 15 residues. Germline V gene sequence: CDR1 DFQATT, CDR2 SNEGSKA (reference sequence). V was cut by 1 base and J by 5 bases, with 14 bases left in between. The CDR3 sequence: CSARVGGAWTGELFF. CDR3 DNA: TGCAGTGCTAGAGTGGGGGGGGCGTGGACCGGGGAGCTGTTTTTT.

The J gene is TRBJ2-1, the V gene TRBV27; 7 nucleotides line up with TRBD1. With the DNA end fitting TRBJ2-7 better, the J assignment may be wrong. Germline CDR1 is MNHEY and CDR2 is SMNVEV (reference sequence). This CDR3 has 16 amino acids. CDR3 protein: CASKNFAGGQDYEQYF. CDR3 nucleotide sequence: TGTGCCAGCAAAAACTTCGCAGGGGGTCAAGACTACGAGCAGTACTTC.

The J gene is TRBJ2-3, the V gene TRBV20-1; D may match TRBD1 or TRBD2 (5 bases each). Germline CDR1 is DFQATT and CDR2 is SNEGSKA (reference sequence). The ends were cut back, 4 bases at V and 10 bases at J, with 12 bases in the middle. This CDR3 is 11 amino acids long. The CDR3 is CSATGASSQYF. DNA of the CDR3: TGCAGTGCTACCGGGGCCTCTTCGCAGTATTTT.

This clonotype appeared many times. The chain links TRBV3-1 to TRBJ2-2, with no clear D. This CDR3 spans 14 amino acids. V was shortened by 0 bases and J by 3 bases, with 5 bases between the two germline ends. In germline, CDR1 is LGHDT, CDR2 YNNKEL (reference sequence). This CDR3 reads CASSQDRDTGELFF. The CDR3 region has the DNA TGTGCCAGCAGCCAAGACCGGGACACCGGGGAGCTGTTTTTT.

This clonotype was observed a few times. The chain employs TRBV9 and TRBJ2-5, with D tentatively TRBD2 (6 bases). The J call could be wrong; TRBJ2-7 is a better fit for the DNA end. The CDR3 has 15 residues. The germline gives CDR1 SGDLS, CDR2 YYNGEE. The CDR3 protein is CASSPRDSSLYEQYF. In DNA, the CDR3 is TGTGCCAGCAGCCCCCGGGACTCGTCCCTCTACGAGCAGTACTTC.

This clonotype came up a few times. CDR3 sequence: CASSQGAPSGYTF. CDR3 nucleotide sequence: TGTGCCAGCAGCCAGGGGGCGCCGAGTGGCTACACCTTC. The rearrangement uses TRBV12-3 or TRBV12-4 and TRBJ1-2, with 8 nucleotides matching TRBD1. V dropped 6 bases and J dropped 7; count of bases not matched to a gene: 7. This CDR3 has 13 residues.

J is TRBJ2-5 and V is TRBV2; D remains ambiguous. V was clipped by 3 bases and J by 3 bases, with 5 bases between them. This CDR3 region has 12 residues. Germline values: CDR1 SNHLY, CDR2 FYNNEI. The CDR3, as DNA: TGTGCCAGCAGTGAGATCAAAGAGACCCAGTACTTC. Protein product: CASSEIKETQYF.

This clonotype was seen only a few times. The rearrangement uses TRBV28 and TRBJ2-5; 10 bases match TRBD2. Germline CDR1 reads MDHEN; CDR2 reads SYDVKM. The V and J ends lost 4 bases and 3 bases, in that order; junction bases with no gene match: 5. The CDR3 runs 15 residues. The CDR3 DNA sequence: TGTGCCAGCAGTTCCCCTGGACTAGCGGAAGAGACCCAGTACTTC. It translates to CASSSPGLAEETQYF.

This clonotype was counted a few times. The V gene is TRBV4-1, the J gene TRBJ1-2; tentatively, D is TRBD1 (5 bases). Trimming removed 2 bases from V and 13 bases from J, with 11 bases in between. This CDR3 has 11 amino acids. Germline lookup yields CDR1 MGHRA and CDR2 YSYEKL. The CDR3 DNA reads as TGCGCCAGCAGCCAAACGGTCAGGGTCACCTTC. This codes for CASSQTVRVTF.